This is a list of T cell receptor beta chains from one sample in a study of blood T cell repertoires in COVID-19. Clones were read by immunoSEQ multiplex PCR, and TCRdb kept only the in-frame ones, dropping some. The repertoire includes roughly 300,000 clones, 75% to 95% of them detected once, and around 1.1% sits in the top ten. The material sequenced was PBMCs or T cells enriched from blood (not recorded which). The receptor source for this set is a woman in her twenties or thirties who had recovered from COVID-19. CDR3s include the opening cysteine and the closing phenylalanine or tryptophan.

TRBV5-1 CASRVLEGERYEQYF
TRBV6-4 CASSEEVAYNEQFF
TRBV30 CAWSLGARGYTF
TRBV4-3 CASSQVFSRGQGVSYEQYF
TRBV9 CASSPGTNIATNEKLFF
TRBV9 CASSVEGVGNQPQHF
TRBV29-1 CSVEAGYHSYEQYF
TRBV9 CASSTGTKEQFF
TRBV11-2 CASRSTSWETQYF
TRBV10-3 CANQSNIQGAGQPQHF
TRBV6-4 CASSLAGEGDTQYF
TRBV19 CASTPDRTGGSETQYF
TRBV7-2 CASSLHRNQPQHF
TRBV4-3 CASSQSLRTSFSNEQFF
TRBV13 CASSPGTSGSTDTQYF
TRBV4-1 CASSQVVSHLSNQPQHF
TRBV4-1 CASSQGQFNEKLFF
TRBV7-8 CASSPLGPGTF
TRBV28 CASSWAQNYGYTF
TRBV7-3 CASSLDRGDEQYF
TRBV19 CASSTSGTPANEQFF
TRBV5-4 CASSLDRRNTGELFF
TRBV7-9 CASSLVTGQGGKLFF
TRBV30 CAWSYRDRVVTEAFF
TRBV6-5 CASSYPTAKLSYEQYF
TRBV19 CASSIELGLAGVRSIQYF
TRBV5-5 CASSQGLAAQETQYF
TRBV27 CASSHGTSGKNEQFF
TRBV4-3 CASSQALISLEAFF
TRBV28 CASSPTGGPLHF
TRBV15 CATSSPLFDNEQFF
TRBV11-3 CASSPSSLATGANVLTF
TRBV18 CASSPRRDEAFF
TRBV7-8 CASSLSAGNSPLHF
TRBV7-2 CASSRTGQGNEQYF
TRBV5-4 CASTGTGSSYEQYF
TRBV11-2 CASSLDPGRNSPLHF
TRBV6-1 CASSASTGGPATGELFF
TRBV18 CASSPGTGGPGGEQYF
TRBV11-3 CASSSYPGLAGGSSYNEQFF
TRBV28 CASRELAGGDNEQFF
TRBV10-2 CASRGLAGGSETQYF
TRBV11-3 CASSLAPGKHYEQYF
TRBV13 CASSSGGGSQYF
TRBV9 CASSVEPGLFLNTEAFF
TRBV4-2 CASSPPQENEKLFF
TRBV7-2 CASSLALSQASNQPQHF
TRBV30 CAWEQGGGNTIYF
TRBV30 CAWRKLAGRGRGSYNEQFF
TRBV10-3 CAIRGQGTSPGSPLHF
TRBV7-2 CASSLEGGWLSYEQYF
TRBV6-6 CASSYPTGPYEQYF
TRBV10-1 CASSASSGLNTGELFF
TRBV12-3/TRBV12-4 CASSRDTGELFF
TRBV3-1/TRBV3-2 CASSQDHRASAADTQYF